This T cell receptor beta chain comes out of a study of blood T cell repertoires in COVID-19. About the research overall: From the United States, Italy and Spain came samples of acute and convalescent COVID-19. PBMCs, B-cell-depleted T cells, or T cells were the source of the cDNA or gDNA that made up the material.

The CDR3 has 15 amino acids. Per germline, CDR1 LNHDA and CDR2 SQIVND (reference sequence). V was pared by 5 bases and J by 7 bases, with 11 bases of the junction left unmatched. In the study's own analysis: Cell counts per sample came from amplifying reference gene primers. Data came from immunoSEQ multiplex PCR; TCRdb stores just in-frame clones and leaves some out. V, J and clone size reflect that table, while D and trimming were determined from the DNA. The data show around 12,000 clones, about 89% seen once. The rearrangement links TRBV19 to TRBJ1-2, with 9 bases that match TRBD1. This receptor was taken from a woman aged 55-70 years with active COVID-19. What was sequenced was peripheral blood. The DNA for the CDR3 is TGTGCCAGTAGTCCAGACAGGGGGTCCTGGGCTGGCTACACCTTC. This codes for CASSPDRGSWAGYTF. Full variable domain (rest looked up from reference TRBV19 and TRBJ1-2): DGGITQSPKYLFRKEGQNVTLSCEQNLNHDAMYWYRQDPGQGLRLIYYSQIVNDFQKGDIAEGYSVSREKKESFPLTVTSAQKNPTAFYLCASSPDRGSWAGYTFGSGTRLTVV.